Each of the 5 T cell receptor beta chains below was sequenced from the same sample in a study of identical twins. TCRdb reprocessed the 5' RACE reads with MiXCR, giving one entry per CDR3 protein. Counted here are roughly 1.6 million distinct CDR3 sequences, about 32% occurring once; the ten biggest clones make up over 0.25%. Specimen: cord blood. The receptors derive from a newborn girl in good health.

CDR3 region: CASSLPSRGLTTDTQYF. The CDR3 coding sequence is TGTGCCAGCAGCTTACCCTCTCGGGGACTAACCACAGATACGCAGTATTTT. This chain uses TRBV7-2 with TRBJ2-3; 7 positions match TRBD2. Germline V lookup: CDR1 SGHTA, CDR2 FQGNSA. The V and J ends lost 2 bases and 2 bases, in that order; junction bases with no gene match: 10. The CDR3 is 17 amino acids.

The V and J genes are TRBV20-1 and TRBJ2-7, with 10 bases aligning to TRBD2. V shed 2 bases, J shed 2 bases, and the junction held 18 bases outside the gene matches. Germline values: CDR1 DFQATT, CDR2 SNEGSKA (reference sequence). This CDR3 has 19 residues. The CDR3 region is CSARWCGLAGAQTPYEQYF. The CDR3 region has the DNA TGCAGTGCTAGATGGTGTGGCCTAGCGGGGGCCCAAACTCCCTACGAGCAGTACTTC.

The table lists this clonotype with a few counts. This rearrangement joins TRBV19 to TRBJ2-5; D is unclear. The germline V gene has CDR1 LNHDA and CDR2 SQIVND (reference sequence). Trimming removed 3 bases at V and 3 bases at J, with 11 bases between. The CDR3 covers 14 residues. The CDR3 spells CASSMARLEETQYF. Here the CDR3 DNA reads TGTGCCAGTAGTATGGCCCGCCTCGAAGAGACCCAGTACTTC.

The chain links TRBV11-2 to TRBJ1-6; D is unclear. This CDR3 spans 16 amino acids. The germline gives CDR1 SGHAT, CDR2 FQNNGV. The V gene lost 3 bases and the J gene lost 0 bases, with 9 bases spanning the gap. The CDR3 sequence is CASSLGFGSYNSPLHF. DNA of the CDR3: TGTGCCAGCAGCTTGGGGTTCGGCTCCTATAATTCACCCCTCCACTTT.

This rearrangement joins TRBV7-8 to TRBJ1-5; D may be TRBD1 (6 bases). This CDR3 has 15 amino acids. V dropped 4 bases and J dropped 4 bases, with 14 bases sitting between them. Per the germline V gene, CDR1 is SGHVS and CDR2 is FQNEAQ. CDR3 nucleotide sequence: TGTGCCAGCAGCTCCCACAGGGCCGGAAATCAGCCCCAGCATTTT. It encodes CASSSHRAGNQPQHF.